This is a list of T cell receptor beta chains from one sample in a study of cytotoxic CD8 clonotypes in ibrutinib-treated CLL. TCRdb's copy holds only in-frame clones and misses some; the assay was immunoSEQ multiplex PCR. The table lists roughly 56,000 clones, around 68% of them singletons. This material consisted of PBMCs, taken after 12 months of ibrutinib treatment. The origin of the receptors is a human donor with chronic lymphocytic leukemia. Each CDR3 is given with its conserved first and last residue. The order of the fields is clone size, D gene, V gene, J gene, CDR3 DNA, CDR3 protein. The D gene is left open where the match is weak. The size of a clone is reported for some rows only, either as once, few or many, or as a class for expanded clones.

>NA|TRBD2|TRBV2|TRBJ2-1
TGTGCCAGCAGCAAAGGGACTAGCGGGAGGGCCTCCTACAATGAGCAGTTCTTC
CASSKGTSGRASYNEQFF
>NA|NA|TRBV2|TRBJ2-3
TGTGCCAGCAGGAAGGTGGATACGCAGTATTTT
CASRKVDTQYF
>NA|TRBD1|TRBV7-2|TRBJ2-2
TGTGCCAGCAGCGTTATGTCAGGGGGCAATGTCGGGGAGCTGTTTTTT
CASSVMSGGNVGELFF
>NA|NA|TRBV2|TRBJ1-4
TGTGCCAGCAGTGTTCAGGCAGGAAAACTGTTTTTT
CASSVQAGKLFF
>NA|TRBD1|TRBV9|TRBJ2-2
TGTGCCAGCAGCGTTTCCCCGGACAGGGGGCGCACCGGGGAGCTGTTTTTT
CASSVSPDRGRTGELFF
>NA|TRBD2|TRBV9|TRBJ2-1
TGTGCCAGCAGCCGCGGGACTAGCTCCTACAATGAGCAGTTCTTC
CASSRGTSSYNEQFF
>NA|NA|TRBV27|TRBJ1-2
TGTGCCAGCAGTATTAACGCTAACTATGGCTACACCTTC
CASSINANYGYTF
>NA|TRBD2|TRBV5-1|TRBJ2-6
TGCGCCAGCAGCTTGTTTGGCGGGAGGGGCTCTGGGGCCAACGTCCTGACTTTC
CASSLFGGRGSGANVLTF
>NA|NA|TRBV4-1|TRBJ1-6
TGCGCCAGCAGCCCAAGCGGGCTCCCGGATTTAAGCCACTTT
CASSPSGLPDLSHF
>NA|TRBD2|TRBV5-1|TRBJ2-7
TGCGCCAGCAGTCTCGCTAGCGGGAGAAACTACTTCTCCTACGAGCAGTACTTC
CASSLASGRNYFSYEQYF
>NA|TRBD1|TRBV10-2|TRBJ2-6
TGCGCCAGCAGTGGCACTAGGGGGCTTGGGGCCAACGTCCTGACTTTC
CASSGTRGLGANVLTF
>NA|TRBD1|TRBV5-1|TRBJ1-2
TGCGCCAGCAGCTTACAGGGGGGCGATTATGGCTACACCTTC
CASSLQGGDYGYTF
>NA|NA|TRBV5-1|TRBJ2-7
TGCGCCAGCAGCTTGGGTGGTATTGGCGGGCAGGTCTCCTACGAGCAGTACTTC
CASSLGGIGGQVSYEQYF
>NA|NA|TRBV15|TRBJ2-2
TGTGCCACCAGCAGAGTAGTCGGCAGGACCCCCGGGGAGCTGTTTTTT
CATSRVVGRTPGELFF
>NA|NA|TRBV2|TRBJ2-3
TGTGCCAGCAGGTTCTGGATGGAAGATACGCAGTATTTT
CASRFWMEDTQYF
>few|NA|TRBV9|TRBJ1-3
TGTGCCAGCAGCGTACTTGGGGGGGCTGGAAACACCATATATTTT
CASSVLGGAGNTIYF
>few|TRBD1|TRBV19|TRBJ1-5
TGTGCCAGTAGTACGGGGGGACAGGGGAATCAGCCCCAGCATTTT
CASSTGGQGNQPQHF
>NA|NA|TRBV6-4|TRBJ2-3
TGTGCCAGGGGACGGTCTAGCACAGATACGCAGTATTTT
CARGRSSTDTQYF
>NA|NA|TRBV4-1|TRBJ2-1
TGCGCCAGCAGCCAAGTGGATATGGGGGTGTGGTCCTACAATGAGCAGTTCTTC
CASSQVDMGVWSYNEQFF
>NA|TRBD1|TRBV10-3|TRBJ2-7
TGTGCCAATTCCCGGGACAGGGGGCTGGGAGAGCAGTACTTC
CANSRDRGLGEQYF
>NA|NA|TRBV19|TRBJ2-5
TGTGCGACAGGGTTGGGACTCCAAGAGACCCAGTACTTC
CATGLGLQETQYF
>once|NA|TRBV18|TRBJ2-2
TGTGCCAGCTCACTGGGACAAAACACCGGGGAGCTGTTTTTT
CASSLGQNTGELFF
>NA|NA|TRBV27|TRBJ2-5
TGTGCCAGCAGTTTAAAGTACCAAGAGACCCAGTACTTC
CASSLKYQETQYF
>NA|TRBD2|TRBV9|TRBJ2-1
TGTGCCAGCAGCGTAGGCCTAACTAGCGCCTACAATGAGCAGTTCTTC
CASSVGLTSAYNEQFF
>few|TRBD2|TRBV5-1|TRBJ2-1
TGCGCCAGCAGCGCCGGGACTAGCAAATACAATGAGCAGTTCTTC
CASSAGTSKYNEQFF
>NA|NA|TRBV15|TRBJ2-6
TGTGCCACCAGCAGAGGTATAGGCTCTGGGGCCAACGTCCTGACTTTC
CATSRGIGSGANVLTF
>NA|NA|TRBV27|TRBJ1-4
TGTGCCAGCAGTTCGCTACCGGGACATTTTGCAACTAATGAAAAACTGTTTTTT
CASSSLPGHFATNEKLFF
>few|TRBD1|TRBV5-6|TRBJ2-1
TGTGCCAGCAGCCGGGGGACAGGGGGCAATGAGCAGTTCTTC
CASSRGTGGNEQFF
>NA|TRBD2|TRBV5-1|TRBJ2-7
TGCGCCAGCCGAGTGCGGGAGAGGTACGAGCAGTACTTC
CASRVRERYEQYF
>NA|NA|TRBV30|TRBJ2-1
TGTGCCGGCCACCGGGCTGGCCTCAATGAGCAGTTCTTC
CAGHRAGLNEQFF
>few|TRBD1|TRBV2|TRBJ2-2
TGTGCCAGCACCTTGGACAGGGCTACCGGGGAGCTGTTTTTT
CASTLDRATGELFF
>many|NA|TRBV19|TRBJ2-3
TGTGCCAGTAGTCCCCGTACGCAAGGGGCCACAGATACGCAGTATTTT
CASSPRTQGATDTQYF
>NA|NA|TRBV9|TRBJ2-7
TGTGCCAGCAGCGTCGGGACCCTAGGCGAGCAGTACTTC
CASSVGTLGEQYF
>NA|NA|TRBV28|TRBJ1-5
TGTGCCAGCACACAAATTCGCGGGCCCCCCAATCAGCCCCAGCATTTT
CASTQIRGPPNQPQHF
>once|NA|TRBV19|TRBJ2-1
TGTGCCAGTAGTGCGACTTCCCACAATGAGCAGTTCTTC
CASSATSHNEQFF
>NA|TRBD1|TRBV19|TRBJ2-1
TGTGCCAGTAGGTCAGGGGGCGCGGGATATGAGCAGTTCTTC
CASRSGGAGYEQFF
>NA|TRBD2|TRBV11-2|TRBJ2-7
TGTGCCAGCAGGGGCGGGAGCTACGAGCAGTACTTC
CASRGGSYEQYF
>NA|NA|TRBV5-1|TRBJ2-1
TGCGCCAGCAGCTCGGGGCCCGGAGTCCACACCTACAATGAGCAGTTCTTC
CASSSGPGVHTYNEQFF
>NA|NA|TRBV6-5|TRBJ2-5
TGTGCCAGCAGTTACTCGAGGTCGACAGCCGGGGGGACCCAGTACTTC
CASSYSRSTAGGTQYF
>NA|NA|TRBV27|TRBJ2-1
TGTGCCAGCAGGCCCCTCGGGGGCTACAATGAGCAGTTCTTC
CASRPLGGYNEQFF
>NA|NA|TRBV7-8|TRBJ2-7
TGTGCCAGCAGCTTAGGTTCAGGGGGGGCCATGACCTACGAGCAGTACTTC
CASSLGSGGAMTYEQYF
>few|TRBD2|TRBV4-2|TRBJ2-1
TGTGCCAGCAGCCAAGATACTCATGGGGAGGGCCACTATGAGCAGTTCTTC
CASSQDTHGEGHYEQFF
>NA|NA|TRBV9|TRBJ2-3
TGTGCCAGCAGGGGGGTCAGCACAGATACGCAGTATTTT
CASRGVSTDTQYF
>few|TRBD2|TRBV7-3|TRBJ2-1
TGTGCCAGCAGCTTTACTAGCGGGAGCGATGAGCAGTTCTTC
CASSFTSGSDEQFF
>NA|NA|TRBV6-1|TRBJ2-7
TGTGCCAGCAGTGAAGCGCGCATCAGCGAGCAGTACTTC
CASSEARISEQYF
>few|NA|TRBV6-1|TRBJ1-5
TGTGCCAGCAGTGAAGGGGGCAGAAATCAGCCCCAGCATTTT
CASSEGGRNQPQHF